This T cell receptor (beta chain) was sequenced in a study of cytomegalovirus exposure and HLA in healthy donors. Overall study results and limits: A previous analysis found most TCR beta V segments productive roughly 87% or roughly 30% of the time. Published work reported that the classifier diagnosed cytomegalovirus status with high specificity and sensitivity.

Concerning this clone itself: What it binds is not known.

The PCR contained 60 Vbeta and 13 Jbeta primers. Using immunoSEQ multiplex PCR, the repertoire was profiled, and TCRdb retains in-frame clones only, with some absent. The sample contains fewer than 250,000 clones, roughly 80% of which appear only once. Germline assignment: CDR1 LGHNT and CDR2 FRNRAP. The CDR3 runs 13 residues. V was cut by 2 bases and J by 6 bases, with 8 bases left in between. The sequencing sample was made of PBMCs. This TCR was sampled from a man aged 35 to 55 in good health and CMV-seropositive. V gene TRBV12-5 combines with J gene TRBJ2-1; D is unclear. CDR3 sequence (DNA): TGTGCTAGTGGTTTGTTACCGGGCAATGAGCAGTTCTTC. Its protein product is CASGLLPGNEQFF.